The present T cell receptor beta chain was sequenced within a study of prognosis after radiotherapy for stage I lung cancer. Study findings and constraints: Frequencies of TRBV and TRBJ gene use reportedly varied by whether patients had metastases.

From genomic DNA, TCR beta CDR3 was amplified by two-round multiplex PCR. Round-one PCR had primers specific to each TRBV and TRBJ gene. TCRdb re-derived calls from the multiplex PCR reads in MiXCR, one entry per CDR3 protein. The repertoire consists of about 17,000 distinct CDR3 sequences, with approximately 15% occurring once and the leading ten covering less than 50%. Germline lookup yields CDR1 DFQATT and CDR2 SNEGSKA (reference sequence). The trim removed 1 base at V and 5 bases at J, leaving 9 bases unmatched. The length of the CDR3 is 17 residues. This clonotype was seen at least ten times. Its matching antigen is unknown.

This TCR came from a donor older than 45 with non-small cell lung cancer. This sequence joins TRBV20-1 and TRBJ2-1, with 12 bases aligning to TRBD2. The material was PBMCs, obtained before or after stereotactic body radiation therapy (not recorded which). The CDR3 coding sequence is TGCAGTGCTAGAGCCCCCGGGACTAGCGGGTTAAACAATGAGCAGTTCTTC. Translation: CSARAPGTSGLNNEQFF.